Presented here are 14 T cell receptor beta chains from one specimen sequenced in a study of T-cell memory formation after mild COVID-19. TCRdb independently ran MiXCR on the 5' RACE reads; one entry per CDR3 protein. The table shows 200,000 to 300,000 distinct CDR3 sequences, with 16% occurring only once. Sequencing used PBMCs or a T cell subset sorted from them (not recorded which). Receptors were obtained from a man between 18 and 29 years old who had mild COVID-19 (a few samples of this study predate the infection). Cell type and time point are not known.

The CDR3 DNA follows: TGTGCCAGCAGTTTATTGACCGGCACTGAAGCTTTCTTT. Amino acid sequence: CASSLLTGTEAFF. The chain recombines TRBV27 with TRBJ1-1, with D unclear. The CDR3 totals 13 residues. V lost 1 base and J 4 bases, leaving 7 bases between the germline ends. Germline V gene lookup returns CDR1 MNHEY and CDR2 SMNVEV (reference sequence).

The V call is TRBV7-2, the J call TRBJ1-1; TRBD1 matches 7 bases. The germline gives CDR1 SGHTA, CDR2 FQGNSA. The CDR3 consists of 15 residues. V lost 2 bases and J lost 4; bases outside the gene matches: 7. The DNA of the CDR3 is TGTGCCAGCAGCTTACACAAAACAGGGGCCACTGAAGCTTTCTTT. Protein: CASSLHKTGATEAFF.

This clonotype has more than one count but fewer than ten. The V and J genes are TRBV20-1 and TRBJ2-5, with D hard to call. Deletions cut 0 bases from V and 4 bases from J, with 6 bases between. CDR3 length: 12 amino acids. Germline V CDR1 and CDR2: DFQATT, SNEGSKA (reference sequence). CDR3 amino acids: CSARDVRETQYF. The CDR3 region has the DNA TGCAGTGCTAGAGATGTGAGAGAGACCCAGTACTTC.

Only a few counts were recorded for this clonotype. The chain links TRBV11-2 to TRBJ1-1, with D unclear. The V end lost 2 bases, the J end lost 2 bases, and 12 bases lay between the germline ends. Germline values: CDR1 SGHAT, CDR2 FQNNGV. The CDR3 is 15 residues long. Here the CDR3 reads CASSLYLDGNTEAFF. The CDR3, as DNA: TGTGCCAGCAGCTTATATCTCGACGGCAACACTGAAGCTTTCTTT.

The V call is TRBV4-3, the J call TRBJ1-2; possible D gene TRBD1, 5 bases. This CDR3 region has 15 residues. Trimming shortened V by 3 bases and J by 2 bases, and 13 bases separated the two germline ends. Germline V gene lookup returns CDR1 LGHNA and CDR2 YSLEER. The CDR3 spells CASSHDPGRNYGYTF. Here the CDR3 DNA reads TGCGCCAGCAGCCACGACCCGGGACGGAACTATGGCTACACCTTC.

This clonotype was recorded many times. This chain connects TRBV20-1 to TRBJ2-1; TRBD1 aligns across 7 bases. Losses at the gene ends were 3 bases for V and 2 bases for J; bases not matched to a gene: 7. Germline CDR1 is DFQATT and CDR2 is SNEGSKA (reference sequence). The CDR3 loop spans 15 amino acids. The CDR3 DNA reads TGCAGTGCTAGGGACCGGACAGGTCCCTACAATGAGCAGTTCTTC. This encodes CSARDRTGPYNEQFF.

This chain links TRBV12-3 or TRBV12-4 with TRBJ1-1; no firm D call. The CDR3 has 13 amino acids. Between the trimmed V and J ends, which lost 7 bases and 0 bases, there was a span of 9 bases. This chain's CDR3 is CASNPGMNTEAFF. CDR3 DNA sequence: TGTGCCAGCAACCCCGGGATGAACACTGAAGCTTTCTTT.

CDR3 sequence: CASSLDHYGTAGEAQYF. The DNA of the CDR3 is TGTGCCAGCAGCTTAGACCACTACGGGACCGCTGGGGAGGCCCAGTACTTC. The chain uses TRBV7-2 and TRBJ2-5; possibly TRBD2 for D (6 bases). Trimming cost V 1 base and J 9 bases, with 24 bases left between them. Germline CDR1 reads SGHTA; CDR2 reads FQGNSA. The CDR3 length is 17 residues. The full variable domain, rest sourced from reference TRBV7-2 and TRBJ2-5, is GAGVSQSPSNKVTEKGKDVELRCDPISGHTALYWYRQSLGQGLEFLIYFQGNSAPDKSGLPSDRFSAERTGGSVSTLTIQRTQQEDSAVYLCASSLDHYGTAGEAQYFGPGTRLLVL.

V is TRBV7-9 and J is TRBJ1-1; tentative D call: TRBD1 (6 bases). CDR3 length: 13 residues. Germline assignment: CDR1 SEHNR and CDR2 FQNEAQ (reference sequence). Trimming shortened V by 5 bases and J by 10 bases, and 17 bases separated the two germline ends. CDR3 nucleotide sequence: TGTGCCAGCAGCCCGGGGGCGGGGAGCCGAGCTTTCTTT. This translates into CASSPGAGSRAFF.

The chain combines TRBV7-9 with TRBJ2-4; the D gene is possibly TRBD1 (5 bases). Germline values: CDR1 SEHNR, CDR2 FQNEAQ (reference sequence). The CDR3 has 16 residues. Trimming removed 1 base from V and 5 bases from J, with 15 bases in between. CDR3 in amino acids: CASSLGPTGTENIQYF. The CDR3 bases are TGTGCCAGCAGCTTAGGCCCCACAGGTACCGAAAACATTCAGTACTTC.

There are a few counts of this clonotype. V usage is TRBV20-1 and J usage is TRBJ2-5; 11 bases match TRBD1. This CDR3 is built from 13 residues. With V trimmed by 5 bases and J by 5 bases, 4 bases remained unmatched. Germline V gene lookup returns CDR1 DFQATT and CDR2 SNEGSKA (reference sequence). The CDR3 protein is CSAGGQGAETQYF. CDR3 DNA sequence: TGCAGTGCTGGCGGACAGGGGGCGGAGACCCAGTACTTC.

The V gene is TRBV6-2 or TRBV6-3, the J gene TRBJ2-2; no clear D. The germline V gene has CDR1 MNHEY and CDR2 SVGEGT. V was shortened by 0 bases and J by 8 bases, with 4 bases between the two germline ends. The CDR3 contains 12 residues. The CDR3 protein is CASSYSGGELFF. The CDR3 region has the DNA TGTGCCAGCAGTTACTCCGGTGGGGAGCTGTTTTTT.

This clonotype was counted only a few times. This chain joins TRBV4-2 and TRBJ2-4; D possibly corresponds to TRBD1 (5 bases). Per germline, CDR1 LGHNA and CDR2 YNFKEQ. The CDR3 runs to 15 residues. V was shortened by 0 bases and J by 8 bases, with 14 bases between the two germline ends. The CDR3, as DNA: TGTGCCAGCAGCCAAGATAGGGGCGTCAGGGACATTCAGTACTTC. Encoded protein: CASSQDRGVRDIQYF.

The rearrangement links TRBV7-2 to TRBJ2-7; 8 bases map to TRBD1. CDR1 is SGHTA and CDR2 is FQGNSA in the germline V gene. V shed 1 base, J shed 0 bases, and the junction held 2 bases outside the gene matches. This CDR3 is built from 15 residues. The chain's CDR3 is CASSLGTGPSYEQYF. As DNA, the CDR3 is TGTGCCAGCAGCTTAGGGACAGGGCCCTCCTACGAGCAGTACTTC.